This is a list of T cell receptor beta chains from one sample in a study of T cell changes during pregnancy in multiple sclerosis. Sequencing was performed with immunoSEQ multiplex PCR; in TCRdb, only in-frame clones are kept and a portion is missing. The table includes under 150,000 clones, less than 97% detected once. The sample was peripheral blood, taken after pregnancy. The receptor set was obtained from a female donor with multiple sclerosis, enrolled in a pregnancy study. The CDR3 runs from the conserved cysteine through the conserved F or W. The order of the fields is J gene, V gene, D gene, CDR3 DNA, CDR3 protein. D genes are given only for firm matches.

TRBJ1-4,TRBV30,.,TGTGCCTGGAGTTTCAGAAATGAAAAACTGTTTTTT,CAWSFRNEKLFF
TRBJ1-1,TRBV6-5,.,TGTGCCAGCACCTCACATACCCCCGGGACAAATGAAGCTTTCTTT,CASTSHTPGTNEAFF
TRBJ2-3,TRBV9,TRBD2,TGTGCCAGCAGCTTCCGTTCCCCGGGACTAGCGGGAGGGGCAGATACGCAGTATTTT,CASSFRSPGLAGGADTQYF
TRBJ2-1,TRBV20-1,.,TGCAGTGCCCCATCGGGAGAGCAGTTCTTC,CSAPSGEQFF
TRBJ2-7,TRBV11-2,TRBD1,TGTGCCAGCAGCCGTACAGGACAGGGCTCCTACGAGCAGTACTTC,CASSRTGQGSYEQYF
TRBJ2-1,TRBV4-3,.,TGCGCCAGCAGCCCAGACTGGAGTGAGCAGTTCTTC,CASSPDWSEQFF
TRBJ1-2,TRBV28,.,TGTGCCAGCAGTTTATTTCAGGGGAGTAGCTATGGCTACACCTTC,CASSLFQGSSYGYTF
TRBJ1-1,TRBV9,TRBD1,TGTGCCAGCAGCCCCCACGACAGGGATGACACTGAAGCTTTCTTT,CASSPHDRDDTEAFF
TRBJ1-2,TRBV4-3,.,TGCGCCAGCAGCCAAGATCGGGGGACCTATGGCTACACCTTC,CASSQDRGTYGYTF
TRBJ2-7,TRBV15,.,TGTGCCACCAGCAGAACCCGGGACAAGTACGAGCAGTACTTC,CATSRTRDKYEQYF
TRBJ2-5,TRBV11-3,.,TGTGCCAGCAGCCAAGGTAGAGGGATCGAGACCCAGTACTTC,CASSQGRGIETQYF